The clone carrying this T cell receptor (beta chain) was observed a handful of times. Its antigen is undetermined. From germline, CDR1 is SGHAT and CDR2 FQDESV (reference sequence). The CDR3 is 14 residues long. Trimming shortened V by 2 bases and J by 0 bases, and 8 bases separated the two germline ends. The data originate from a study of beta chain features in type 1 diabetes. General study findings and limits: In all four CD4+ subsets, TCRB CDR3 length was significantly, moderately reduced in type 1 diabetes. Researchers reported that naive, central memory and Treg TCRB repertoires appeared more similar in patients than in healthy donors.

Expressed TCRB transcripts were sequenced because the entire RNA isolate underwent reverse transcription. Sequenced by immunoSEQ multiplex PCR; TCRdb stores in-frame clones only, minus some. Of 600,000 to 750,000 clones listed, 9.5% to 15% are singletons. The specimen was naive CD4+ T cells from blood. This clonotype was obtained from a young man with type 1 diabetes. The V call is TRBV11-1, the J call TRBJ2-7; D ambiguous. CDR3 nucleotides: TGTGCCAGCAGCTTATATCAGAGCTCCTACGAGCAGTACTTC. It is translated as CASSLYQSSYEQYF.